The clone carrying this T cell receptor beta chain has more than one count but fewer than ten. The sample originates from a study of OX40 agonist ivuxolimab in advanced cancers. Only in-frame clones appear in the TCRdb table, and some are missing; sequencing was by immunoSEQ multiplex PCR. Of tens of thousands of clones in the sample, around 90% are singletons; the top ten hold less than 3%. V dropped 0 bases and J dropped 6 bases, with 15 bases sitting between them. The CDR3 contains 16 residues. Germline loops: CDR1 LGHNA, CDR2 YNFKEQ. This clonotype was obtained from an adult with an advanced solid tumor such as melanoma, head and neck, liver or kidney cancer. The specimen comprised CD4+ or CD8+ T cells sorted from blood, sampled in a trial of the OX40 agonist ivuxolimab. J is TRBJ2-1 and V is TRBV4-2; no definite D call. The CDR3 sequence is CASSQEVGIRANEQFF. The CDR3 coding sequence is TGTGCCAGCAGCCAAGAAGTGGGAATAAGGGCCAATGAGCAGTTCTTC.